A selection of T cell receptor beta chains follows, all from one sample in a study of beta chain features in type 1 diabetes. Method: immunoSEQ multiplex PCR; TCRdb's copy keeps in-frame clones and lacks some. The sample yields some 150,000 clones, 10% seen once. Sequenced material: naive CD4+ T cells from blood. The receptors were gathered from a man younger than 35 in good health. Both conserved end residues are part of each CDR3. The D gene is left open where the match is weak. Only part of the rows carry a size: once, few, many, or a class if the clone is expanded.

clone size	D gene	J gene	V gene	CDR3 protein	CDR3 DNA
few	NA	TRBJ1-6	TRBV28	CASSLGGIRSPLHF	TGTGCCAGCAGTTTGGGAGGGATACGTTCACCCCTCCACTTT
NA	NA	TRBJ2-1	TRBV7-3	CASTLRDTGHNEQFF	TGTGCCAGCACCCTCCGGGACACAGGACACAATGAGCAGTTCTTC
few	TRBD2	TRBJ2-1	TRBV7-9	CATVRGGHEQFF	TGTGCCACAGTTCGGGGGGGCCATGAGCAGTTCTTC
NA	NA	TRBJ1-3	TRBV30	CAWNGPMAGNTIYF	TGTGCCTGGAATGGGCCGATGGCTGGAAACACCATATATTTT
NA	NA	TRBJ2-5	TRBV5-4	CASSLGQGEETQYF	TGTGCCAGCAGCTTGGGTCAGGGTGAGGAGACCCAGTACTTC
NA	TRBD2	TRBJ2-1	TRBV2	CASNTGGVDEQFF	TGTGCCAGCAACACGGGGGGGGTCGATGAGCAGTTCTTC
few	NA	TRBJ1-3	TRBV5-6	CASSPRGSGNTIYF	TGTGCCAGCAGCCCCCGCGGCTCTGGAAACACCATATATTTT
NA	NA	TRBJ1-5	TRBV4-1	CASSQDRGQPQHF	TGCGCCAGCAGCCAAGATCGGGGTCAGCCCCAGCATTTT
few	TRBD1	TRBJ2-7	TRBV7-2	CASSLDGTGGYEQYF	TGTGCCAGCAGCTTAGACGGGACAGGGGGATACGAGCAGTACTTC
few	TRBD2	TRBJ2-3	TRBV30	CAWSHRGVTDTQYF	TGTGCCTGGAGCCATCGGGGGGTCACAGATACGCAGTATTTT
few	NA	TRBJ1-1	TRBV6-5	CASSYSRTVRTEAFF	TGTGCCAGCAGTTACTCGAGGACAGTGAGAACTGAAGCTTTCTTT
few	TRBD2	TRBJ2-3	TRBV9	CASSVEIAGGTDTQYF	TGTGCCAGCAGCGTAGAAATAGCGGGGGGCACAGATACGCAGTATTTT
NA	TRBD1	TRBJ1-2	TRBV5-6	CASSSDRGAYGYTF	TGTGCCAGCAGCTCCGACAGGGGGGCCTATGGCTACACCTTC
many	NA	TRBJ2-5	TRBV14	CASSQDTRGTQYF	TGTGCCAGCAGCCAAGACACCCGGGGGACCCAGTACTTC
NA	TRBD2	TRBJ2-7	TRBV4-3	CASSPTGTSGGAYEQYF	TGCGCCAGCAGCCCGACCGGGACTAGCGGGGGGGCCTACGAGCAGTACTTC
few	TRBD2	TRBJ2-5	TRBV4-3	CASSRSSRGSQETQYF	TGCGCCAGCAGCCGAAGCTCGCGGGGGAGCCAAGAGACCCAGTACTTC
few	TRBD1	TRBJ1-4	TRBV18	CASVGQEKVGILFF	TGTGCCAGCGTGGGACAGGAAAAGGTTGGAATACTGTTTTTT
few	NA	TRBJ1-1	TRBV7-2	CASSLEQPRNTEAFF	TGTGCCAGCAGCTTAGAACAGCCTCGGAACACTGAAGCTTTCTTT
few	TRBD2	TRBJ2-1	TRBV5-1	CASSFIAGGYNEQFF	TGCGCCAGCAGCTTTATAGCGGGGGGGTACAATGAGCAGTTCTTC
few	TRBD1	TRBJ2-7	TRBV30	CAWSVQGGAYEQYF	TGTGCCTGGAGTGTACAAGGGGGCGCCTACGAGCAGTACTTC
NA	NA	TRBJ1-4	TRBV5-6	CASSYRRDEKLFF	TGTGCCAGCAGCTACCGGAGGGATGAAAAACTGTTTTTT
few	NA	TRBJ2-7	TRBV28	CASSRREIHEQYF	TGTGCCAGCAGCCGCAGGGAAATCCACGAGCAGTACTTC
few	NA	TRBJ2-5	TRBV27	CASAPGQGTETQYF	TGTGCCAGCGCCCCTGGTCAGGGCACGGAGACCCAGTACTTC
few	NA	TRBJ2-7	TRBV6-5	CASSYSYRGVTYEQYF	TGTGCCAGCAGTTACTCGTATAGAGGAGTAACCTACGAGCAGTACTTC
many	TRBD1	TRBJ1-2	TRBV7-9	CASSSDRDYGYTF	TGTGCCAGCAGCTCCGACAGGGACTATGGCTACACCTTC
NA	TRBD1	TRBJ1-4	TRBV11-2	CASSLDAGGTNEKLFF	TGTGCCAGCAGCTTAGATGCAGGGGGAACTAATGAAAAACTGTTTTTT
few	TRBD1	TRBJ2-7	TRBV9	CASSVAGGPDEQYF	TGTGCCAGCAGCGTAGCAGGGGGCCCGGACGAGCAGTACTTC
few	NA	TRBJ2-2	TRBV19	CASSIVSTNTGELFF	TGTGCCAGTAGTATAGTCTCTACGAACACCGGGGAGCTGTTTTTT
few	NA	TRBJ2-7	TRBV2	CASRGGLGLTYEQYF	TGTGCCAGCAGGGGGGGACTTGGACTCACCTACGAGCAGTACTTC
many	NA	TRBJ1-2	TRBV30	CAWSLEERHGYTF	TGTGCCTGGAGTCTCGAGGAAAGACATGGCTACACCTTC
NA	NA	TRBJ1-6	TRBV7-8	CASSYQGNSPLHF	TGTGCCAGCAGCTACCAGGGTAATTCACCCCTCCACTTT
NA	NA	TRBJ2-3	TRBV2	CASSERSGTSTDTQYF	TGTGCCAGCAGTGAAAGGAGCGGCACTAGCACAGATACGCAGTATTTT
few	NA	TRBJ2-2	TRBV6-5	CASSYSDSNTGELFF	TGTGCCAGCAGTTACTCGGACAGTAACACCGGGGAGCTGTTTTTT
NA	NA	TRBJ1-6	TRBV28	CASSLRNSPLHF	TGTGCCAGCAGTTTACGGAATTCACCCCTCCACTTT
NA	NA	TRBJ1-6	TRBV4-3	CASSQDRGSSYNSPLHF	TGCGCCAGCAGCCAAGATAGGGGCAGCTCCTATAATTCACCCCTCCACTTT
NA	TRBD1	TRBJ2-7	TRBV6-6	CASSTRTGLTYEQYF	TGTGCCAGCAGTACCCGGACAGGTCTTACCTACGAGCAGTACTTC
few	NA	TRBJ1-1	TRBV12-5	CASGRGENTEAFF	TGTGCTAGTGGCCGGGGGGAGAACACTGAAGCTTTCTTT
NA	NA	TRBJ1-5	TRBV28	CASSRGRDNQPQHF	TGTGCCAGCAGCCGCGGACGGGACAATCAGCCCCAGCATTTT
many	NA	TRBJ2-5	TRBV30	CAWRGGGRTQGTQYF	TGTGCCTGGAGAGGAGGCGGCAGGACCCAAGGGACCCAGTACTTC
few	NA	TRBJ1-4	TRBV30	CAWRRGTTNEKLFF	TGTGCCTGGAGAAGGGGGACAACTAATGAAAAACTGTTTTTT
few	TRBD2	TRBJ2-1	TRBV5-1	CASSLPGTSGAYNEQFF	TGCGCCAGCAGCTTACCCGGGACTAGCGGGGCGTACAATGAGCAGTTCTTC
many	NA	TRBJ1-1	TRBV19	CASSMDRNTEAFF	TGTGCCAGTAGTATGGACAGGAACACTGAAGCTTTCTTT
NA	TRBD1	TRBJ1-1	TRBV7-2	CASSLRGGPEAFF	TGTGCCAGCAGCTTAAGAGGGGGCCCTGAAGCTTTCTTT
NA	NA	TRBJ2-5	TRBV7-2	CASSLISGLKEETQYF	TGTGCCAGCAGCTTAATTTCGGGATTGAAGGAAGAGACCCAGTACTTC
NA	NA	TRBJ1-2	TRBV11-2	CASSPRGSYGYTF	TGTGCCAGCAGCCCCCGCGGGAGCTATGGCTACACCTTC
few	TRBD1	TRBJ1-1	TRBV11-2	CASSVTGSGTEAFF	TGTGCCAGCAGCGTGACAGGGTCGGGAACTGAAGCTTTCTTT
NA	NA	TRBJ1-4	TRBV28	CASAQGSTNEKLFF	TGTGCCAGCGCCCAGGGTTCGACTAATGAAAAACTGTTTTTT